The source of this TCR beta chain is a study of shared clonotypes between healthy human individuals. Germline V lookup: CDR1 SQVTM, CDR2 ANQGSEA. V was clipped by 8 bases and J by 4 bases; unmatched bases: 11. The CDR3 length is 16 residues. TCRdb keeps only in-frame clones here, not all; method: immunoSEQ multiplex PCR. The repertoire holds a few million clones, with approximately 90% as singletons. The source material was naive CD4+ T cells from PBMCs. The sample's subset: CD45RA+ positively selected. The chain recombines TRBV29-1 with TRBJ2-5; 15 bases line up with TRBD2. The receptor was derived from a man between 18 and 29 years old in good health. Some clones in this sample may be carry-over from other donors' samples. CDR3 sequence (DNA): TGCAGCACCTGGACTAGCGGGAGGGCCGTGTTAGAGACCCAGTACTTC. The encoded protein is CSTWTSGRAVLETQYF.